The 22 T cell receptor beta chains listed next were all sequenced from one sample in a study of control samples from healthy donors and cancer patients (TCRdb year 2020). The method was the immunoSEQ multiplex PCR assay. As stored in TCRdb, this immuneACCESS dataset retains in-frame rearrangements with V and J assigned. A fraction of the clones does not appear; measured against another copy, unresolved V genes explain less than half of the discrepancy, and the remainder lacks a known reason. The sample table lists almost 90,000 clones, 85% to 90% of them with a count of one. Clones ranked in the top ten supply over 2% of the sample. Sequenced input: blood. These receptors all stem from a middle-aged woman in good health.

The rearrangement uses TRBV4-1 and TRBJ1-5; no clear D. V was cut by 0 bases and J by 4 bases, with 10 bases left in between. This CDR3 region has 15 residues. Germline V gives CDR1 MGHRA, CDR2 YSYEKL. The CDR3 here is CASSQDGLENQPQHF. The CDR3 DNA sequence: TGCGCCAGCAGCCAAGATGGGCTCGAGAATCAGCCCCAGCATTTT.

The chain combines TRBV7-2 with TRBJ1-4; tentative D call: TRBD1 (5 bases). The CDR3 totals 14 residues. Trimming took off 1 base at V and 5 bases at J, with 8 bases between the two ends. Germline loops: CDR1 SGHTA, CDR2 FQGNSA. CDR3 DNA sequence: TGTGCCAGCAGCTTAGTTAGGGGAAATGAAAAACTGTTTTTT. It encodes CASSLVRGNEKLFF.

The chain employs TRBV6-5 and TRBJ1-1; 10 bases fit TRBD1. This CDR3 is 14 amino acids long. J lost 4 bases, V lost 8 bases, and 7 bases had no gene match. CDR1 is MNHEY and CDR2 is SVGAGI in the germline V gene. The chain's CDR3 is CASGGTGESTEAFF. The CDR3 region has the DNA TGTGCCAGCGGGGGGACAGGGGAATCCACTGAAGCTTTCTTT.

This chain links TRBV19 with TRBJ1-6; D unclear. Germline values: CDR1 LNHDA, CDR2 SQIVND (reference sequence). Trimming removed 5 bases at V and 11 bases at J, with 16 bases between. This CDR3 region has 14 residues. The CDR3 DNA reads TGTGCCAGTAGTGACTCTGGGTTGGGTACACCCCTCCACTTT. Its protein is CASSDSGLGTPLHF.

This chain uses TRBV18 with TRBJ1-2; 7 nucleotides line up with TRBD1. Germline lookup yields CDR1 KGHSH and CDR2 LQKENI. This CDR3 comprises 16 residues. J was trimmed by 4 bases and V by 0 bases; bases with no gene match: 8. The CDR3 DNA reads as TGTGCCAGCTCACCACCCCGACAGGGTTTTAGCTATGGCTACACCTTC. This sequence encodes CASSPPRQGFSYGYTF. The full variable domain, completed using reference TRBV18 and TRBJ1-2, is NAGVMQNPRHLVRRRGQEARLRCSPMKGHSHVYWYRQLPEEGLKFMVYLQKENIIDESGMPKERFSAEFPKEGPSILRIQQVVRGDSAAYFCASSPPRQGFSYGYTFGSGTRLTVV.

Only one count was recorded for this clone. The chain joins TRBV13 to TRBJ1-2; D unclear. The V gene lost 1 base and the J gene lost 0 bases, with 6 bases spanning the gap. The CDR3 totals 14 residues. Germline lookup yields CDR1 PRHDT and CDR2 FYEKMQ (reference sequence). The CDR3 nucleotides are TGTGCCAGCAGCTTAGAAAGGGCTAACTATGGCTACACCTTC. Translation gives CASSLERANYGYTF.

The rearrangement links TRBV4-3 to TRBJ1-1; no firm D call. The ends were cut back, 0 bases at V and 1 base at J, with 3 bases in the middle. This CDR3 region has 13 residues. The V gene's germline CDR1 is LGHNA and CDR2 YSLEER. CDR3 in amino acids: CASSQDPNTEAFF. CDR3 nucleotide sequence: TGCGCCAGCAGCCAAGACCCGAACACTGAAGCTTTCTTT.

V gene TRBV6-6 combines with J gene TRBJ1-6, with a tentative D call TRBD1 (6 bases). V gave up 8 bases and J gave up 10 bases, with 15 bases separating them. CDR3 length: 13 residues. Per the germline V gene, CDR1 is MNHNY and CDR2 is SVGAGI (reference sequence). CDR3 DNA sequence: TGTGCCAGCTCTGCCAGGGGAGAATCACCCCTCCACTTT. Its translation is CASSARGESPLHF.

This chain uses TRBV10-3 with TRBJ2-6; perhaps TRBD1 as D (6 bases). Trimming took off 4 bases at V and 2 bases at J, with 6 bases between the two ends. Germline CDR1 ENHRY, CDR2 SYGVKD. This CDR3 spans 14 amino acids. CDR3 loop: CAISAGAGANVLTF. The CDR3, as DNA: TGTGCCATCAGTGCAGGGGCTGGGGCCAACGTCCTGACTTTC.

The genes are TRBV7-2 and TRBJ2-7; 9 nucleotides match TRBD1. Unmatched junction bases numbered 5, after V lost 6 bases and J lost 2 bases. Germline lookup yields CDR1 SGHTA and CDR2 FQGNSA. The CDR3 loop spans 14 amino acids. The CDR3 region is CASRGQGSTYEQYF. The CDR3 DNA follows: TGTGCCAGCAGGGGACAGGGATCGACCTACGAGCAGTACTTC.

This chain joins TRBV29-1 and TRBJ2-2; D is tentatively TRBD1 or TRBD2 (5 bases each). Germline values: CDR1 SQVTM, CDR2 ANQGSEA. V lost 4 bases and J lost 1, with 10 bases in between. The CDR3 totals 14 residues. CDR3 residues: CSVAGTVNTGELFF. CDR3 DNA sequence: TGCAGCGTTGCGGGGACGGTGAACACCGGGGAGCTGTTTTTT.

V and J are TRBV6-5 and TRBJ2-7; 10 nucleotides align to TRBD1. This CDR3 is built from 15 residues. V was clipped by 8 bases and J by 5 bases; unmatched bases: 12. Germline CDR1 is MNHEY and CDR2 is SVGAGI. Here the CDR3 DNA reads TGTGCCAGCCGGACAGGGGGTACCGGGGGGAACGAGCAGTACTTC. Translating gives CASRTGGTGGNEQYF.

The genes are TRBV2 and TRBJ2-1, with 9 bases aligning to TRBD2. CDR3 length: 15 amino acids. With 6 bases clipped from V and 2 bases from J, the junction kept 5 bases outside the gene matches. Per the germline V gene, CDR1 is SNHLY and CDR2 is FYNNEI. DNA of the CDR3: TGTGCCAGCAGAAACGGCGGGGGGGCCTACAATGAGCAGTTCTTC. This gives the protein CASRNGGGAYNEQFF.

The rearrangement joins TRBV5-4 to TRBJ1-1; maybe TRBD1 (5 bases). The CDR3 length is 11 residues. CDR1 SGHNT and CDR2 YYREEE come from the germline V gene (reference sequence). Trimming pared 4 bases from V and 11 bases from J, leaving 12 bases between. The CDR3 protein is CASSQGGPAFF. CDR3 nucleotides: TGTGCCAGCAGCCAGGGAGGACCGGCTTTCTTT.

The chain uses TRBV6-5 and TRBJ2-7, with D perhaps given as TRBD1 or TRBD2 (5 bases each). The CDR3 length is 13 residues. Per germline, CDR1 MNHEY and CDR2 SVGAGI. V lost 8 bases to trimming and J lost 6 bases, with 17 bases between them. Here the CDR3 reads CASGWDGSGEQYF. The CDR3 bases are TGTGCCAGCGGGTGGGACGGCTCTGGCGAGCAGTACTTC.

This clone was detected once. J is TRBJ2-2 and V is TRBV18; D gene uncertain. Germline CDR1 KGHSH, CDR2 LQKENI. V dropped 3 bases and J dropped 7 bases, with 9 bases sitting between them. The CDR3 consists of 13 residues. This CDR3 reads CASSPKGYGELFF. The CDR3 DNA is TGTGCCAGCTCACCCAAGGGCTACGGGGAGCTGTTTTTT. The full variable domain, completed using reference TRBV18 and TRBJ2-2, is NAGVMQNPRHLVRRRGQEARLRCSPMKGHSHVYWYRQLPEEGLKFMVYLQKENIIDESGMPKERFSAEFPKEGPSILRIQQVVRGDSAAYFCASSPKGYGELFFGEGSRLTVL.

The chain combines TRBV5-8 with TRBJ2-6, with D unresolved. CDR3 length equals 16 residues. Germline V gives CDR1 SGHTS, CDR2 YDEGEE. Trimming took off 4 bases at V and 1 base at J, with 12 bases between the two ends. The CDR3 DNA is TGTGCCAGCAGCAGGATTCAGCTATCTGGGGCCAACGTCCTGACTTTC. Amino acid sequence: CASSRIQLSGANVLTF.

This sequence joins TRBV27 and TRBJ2-7, with 7 bases lining up with TRBD1. Losses at the gene ends were 6 bases for V and 2 bases for J; bases not matched to a gene: 4. Germline V gene data show CDR1 as MNHEY and CDR2 as SMNVEV (reference sequence). The CDR3 spans 13 residues. For the CDR3, the DNA is TGTGCCAGCAGGAGGGACAGTACCTACGAGCAGTACTTC. Residues: CASRRDSTYEQYF.

The chain has TRBV7-8 and TRBJ1-2, with TRBD1 matching 8 bases. The CDR3 contains 19 residues. Germline CDR1 and CDR2: SGHVS and FQNEAQ. Trimming took 5 bases from V and 2 from J; bases not matched to a gene: 19. CDR3 coding DNA: TGTGCCAGCAGCAACCCCACGGGACAGGAGGGTTTAACGAACTATGGCTACACCTTC. Its translation: CASSNPTGQEGLTNYGYTF.

The count of this clone is one. V and J are TRBV7-2 and TRBJ2-2; TRBD1 or TRBD2 may be the D gene (6 bases each). The CDR3 has 18 residues. With 2 bases removed from V and 6 bases from J, the gap between germline ends came to 22 bases. Germline values: CDR1 SGHTA, CDR2 FQGNSA. The CDR3 nucleotides are TGTGCCAGCAGCTTATTCGTCGGGATGGGGGGCCCCTCCGGGGAGCTGTTTTTT. It translates to CASSLFVGMGGPSGELFF.

The J gene is TRBJ1-1, the V gene TRBV3-1 (or the pseudogene TRBV3-2), with 9 bases that match TRBD1. The CDR3 has 16 residues. Germline-derived CDR1 and CDR2 are LGHDT and YNNKEL (reference sequence). V shed 4 bases, J shed 1 base, and the junction held 7 bases outside the gene matches. The CDR3 region has the DNA TGTGCCAGCAGCCCGCGGGACAGGGTTACGAACACTGAAGCTTTCTTT. Translating gives CASSPRDRVTNTEAFF.

This clone was counted once. This chain joins TRBV10-3 and TRBJ1-1, with no clear D. Trimming removed 3 bases from V and 1 base from J, with 18 bases in between. The CDR3 contains 17 residues. The germline gives CDR1 ENHRY, CDR2 SYGVKD. The CDR3 is CAISDTLGRRKNTEAFF. CDR3 sequence (DNA): TGTGCCATCAGTGATACTCTTGGGCGGAGGAAGAACACTGAAGCTTTCTTT.